These 10 T cell receptor beta chains originate from one sample sequenced in a study of shared clonotypes between healthy human individuals. Using immunoSEQ multiplex PCR, the repertoire was profiled, and TCRdb retains in-frame clones only, with some absent. The sample holds approximately 2.4 million clones, approximately 94% seen once. Sample: naive CD4+ T cells sorted from blood. The subset here: CD45RA+ positively selected. The receptors were gathered from a man between 18 and 29 years old in good health.

About this clone: The junction differs from germline at one of its ends, possibly a read error. The chain is built from TRBV7-2 and TRBJ1-2; weak D call: TRBD1 (5 bases). This CDR3 contains 11 residues. CDR1 SGHTA and CDR2 FQGNSA come from the germline V gene. The CDR3 spells CASSRSRDYTF. Here the CDR3 DNA reads TGTGCCAGCAGTAGAAGCCGGGACTACACTTTC.

The chain combines TRBV30 with TRBJ1-3; D is unresolved. Germline lookup yields CDR1 GTSNPN and CDR2 SVGIG (reference sequence). The length of the CDR3 is 14 residues. The V gene lost 0 bases and the J gene lost 4 bases, with 10 bases spanning the gap. This CDR3 is CAWSVSPSGNTIYF. CDR3 in DNA: TGTGCCTGGAGTGTTTCCCCATCGGGAAACACCATATATTTT.

This clone has a single count. The V and J genes are TRBV15 and TRBJ2-2; D uncertain. Trimming stripped 5 bases from V and 4 bases from J, with 14 bases between. From germline, CDR1 is LNHNV and CDR2 YYDKDF (reference sequence). There are 15 residues in the CDR3. The CDR3 bases are TGTGCCACCAGCGGTAGAGTTTGGGGCACCGGGGAGCTGTTTTTT. Amino acids: CATSGRVWGTGELFF.

This clone was picked up one time. The chain is built from TRBV6-5 and TRBJ1-5; D is uncertain. V lost 2 bases and J 0 bases, leaving 11 bases between the germline ends. Germline V gene lookup returns CDR1 MNHEY and CDR2 SVGAGI. This CDR3 contains 16 residues. The CDR3 loop reads CASSYISAYSNQPQHF. CDR3 nucleotides: TGTGCCAGCAGTTACATTTCGGCATATAGCAATCAGCCCCAGCATTTT.

The V and J genes are TRBV25-1 and TRBJ2-4; the D gene is possibly TRBD2 (5 bases). The V end was cut by 5 bases, the J end by 15 bases, with 17 bases between. Germline V gives CDR1 MGHDK, CDR2 SYGVNS. The CDR3 loop spans 12 amino acids. CDR3 DNA: TGTGCCAGCAGTTCACCTAGCTTTATTGTGTACTTC. Amino acids: CASSSPSFIVYF.

About this clone: Compared with germline, one end of the junction differs, possibly owing to a read error. J is TRBJ2-7 and V is TRBV6-5, with D hard to call. This CDR3 spans 15 amino acids. Germline V lookup: CDR1 MNHEY, CDR2 SVGAGI. CDR3 coding DNA: TGTGCCAGCAGTACCCCCGTAGGCACAGTGTACGAGCAGTGCTTC. It encodes CASSTPVGTVYEQCF.

This chain links TRBV9 with TRBJ2-5; 11 positions match TRBD2. The CDR3 spans 14 residues. The germline gives CDR1 SGDLS, CDR2 YYNGEE. V shed 0 bases and J 8 bases; nucleotides not matched to a gene: 3. CDR3 sequence: CASSVALAGETQYF. CDR3 bases: TGTGCCAGCAGCGTAGCACTAGCGGGAGAAACCCAGTACTTC.

For the CDR3, the DNA is TGTGCCTGGAAGAGAGGGGGAGGTTATAGCAATCAGCCCCAGCATTTT. Amino acid sequence: CAWKRGGGYSNQPQHF. The chain carries TRBV30 and TRBJ1-5; D is perhaps TRBD1 (6 bases). This CDR3 spans 16 amino acids. Trimming left V 4 bases short and J 0 bases short, with 16 bases between. CDR1 is GTSNPN, CDR2 SVGIG, per germline (reference sequence). Filled out from reference TRBV30 and TRBJ1-5, the complete variable domain reads SQTIHQWPATLVQPVGSPLSLECTVEGTSNPNLYWYRQAAGRGLQLLFYSVGIGQISSEVPQNLSASRPQDRQFILSSKKLLLSDSGFYLCAWKRGGGYSNQPQHFGDGTRLSIL.

The rearrangement links TRBV10-3 to TRBJ1-2; possibly TRBD1 for D (5 bases). V gave up 4 bases and J gave up 3 bases, with 12 bases separating them. CDR3 length: 14 amino acids. Germline loops: CDR1 ENHRY, CDR2 SYGVKD. In nucleotides, the CDR3 is TGTGCCATCAGTGTTTCTGGCAGGGACTATGGCTACACCTTC. It yields the protein CAISVSGRDYGYTF.

The chain couples TRBV7-9 to TRBJ1-4, with D possibly matching TRBD1 (5 bases). Trimming shortened V by 5 bases and J by 8 bases, and 21 bases separated the two germline ends. The CDR3 consists of 16 residues. From germline, CDR1 is SEHNR and CDR2 FQNEAQ (reference sequence). This CDR3 is CASSPVQGRVHEKLFF. CDR3 DNA: TGTGCCAGCAGCCCCGTTCAAGGCAGGGTGCACGAAAAACTGTTTTTT.